Shown below are 11 T cell receptor beta chains from a single sample sequenced in a study of cytomegalovirus exposure and HLA in healthy donors. It was with 60 Vbeta and 13 Jbeta primers that the PCR ran. Data came from immunoSEQ multiplex PCR; TCRdb stores just in-frame clones and leaves some out. The sample carries about 90,000 clones, about 66% recorded once. The sequencing sample was made of PBMCs. Receptor source: a woman in her forties or fifties in good health and CMV-seropositive.

In DNA form, the CDR3 reads TGTGCCAGCAGCCCCGGACAGGGACCCCACAATGAGCAGTTCTTC. It is translated as CASSPGQGPHNEQFF. The gene calls are TRBV7-3 and TRBJ2-1, with 8 bases that match TRBD1. V gave up 5 bases and J gave up 5 bases; unmatched junction bases: 8. The germline gives CDR1 SGHTA, CDR2 FQGTGA. The length of the CDR3 is 15 residues.

This clone appeared a few times. This chain uses TRBV15 with TRBJ1-1; TRBD1 aligns across 11 bases. The CDR3 consists of 16 residues. Germline V gene data show CDR1 as LNHNV and CDR2 as YYDKDF (reference sequence). Trimming at V came to 1 base and at J to 3 bases, leaving 4 bases not matched to a gene. The CDR3 DNA reads TGTGCCACCAGCAGAGCCCCGGGACAGGGGGACACTGAAGCTTTCTTT. This codes for CATSRAPGQGDTEAFF. The variable domain in full, completed from reference TRBV15 and TRBJ1-1, reads DAMVIQNPRYQVTQFGKPVTLSCSQTLNHNVMYWYQQKSSQAPKLLFHYYDKDFNNEADTPDNFQSRRPNTSFCFLDIRSPGLGDTAMYLCATSRAPGQGDTEAFFGQGTRLTVV.

This sequence joins TRBV7-7 and TRBJ2-3, with 8 positions matching TRBD2. CDR1 is SSHAT, CDR2 FNYEAQ, per germline (reference sequence). The V and J ends lost 4 bases and 4 bases, in that order; junction bases with no gene match: 4. CDR3 length: 14 residues. For the CDR3, the DNA is TGTGCCAGCAGCTCCACGGGGGGGGCAGATACGCAGTATTTT. It yields the protein CASSSTGGADTQYF.

The J gene is TRBJ2-2, the V gene TRBV28; TRBD1 matches 8 bases. Germline assignment: CDR1 MDHEN and CDR2 SYDVKM. This CDR3 is built from 14 residues. With 6 bases clipped from V and 4 bases from J, the junction kept 4 bases outside the gene matches. The CDR3, as DNA: TGTGCCAGCAGCCGTGGACAGGGCACCGGGGAGCTGTTTTTT. It is translated as CASSRGQGTGELFF.

The chain couples TRBV28 to TRBJ2-7, with 8 bases that match TRBD1. The CDR3 covers 15 residues. CDR1 is MDHEN, CDR2 SYDVKM, per germline. J lost 0 bases, V lost 6 bases, and 7 bases had no gene match. The CDR3 sequence is CASRLETGGSYEQYF. The CDR3 region has the DNA TGTGCCAGCAGATTAGAAACAGGGGGCTCCTACGAGCAGTACTTC.

The chain couples TRBV14 to TRBJ2-7; D unresolved. CDR3 length: 16 residues. The V gene lost 3 bases and the J gene lost 2 bases, with 17 bases spanning the gap. In germline, CDR1 is SGHDN, CDR2 FVKESK. CDR3 DNA sequence: TGTGCCAGCAGCCACACCACTTCCCTCAATCCCTACGAGCAGTACTTC. Protein product: CASSHTTSLNPYEQYF.

This clone has just a few counts. The chain combines TRBV5-8 with TRBJ1-3; D is unclear. Per the germline V gene, CDR1 is SGHTS and CDR2 is YDEGEE. V gave up 5 bases and J gave up 4 bases, with 10 bases separating them. CDR3 size: 13 residues. The CDR3 is CASSSALGNTIYF. CDR3 sequence (DNA): TGTGCCAGCAGTTCTGCACTGGGAAACACCATATATTTT.

The rearrangement links TRBV6-1 to TRBJ1-1; 7 nucleotides match TRBD1. CDR1 is MNHNS, CDR2 SASEGT, per germline. The CDR3 has 14 amino acids. The trim removed 6 bases at V and 1 base at J, leaving 5 bases unmatched. DNA of the CDR3: TGTGCCAGCAGAGCAGGGGGGACGAACACTGAAGCTTTCTTT. Translating gives CASRAGGTNTEAFF.

CDR3 amino acids: CSVKPYNEQFF. DNA for the CDR3: TGCAGCGTGAAGCCCTACAATGAGCAGTTCTTC. V is TRBV29-1 and J is TRBJ2-1; no reliable D call. The CDR3 loop spans 11 amino acids. Between the trimmed V and J ends, which lost 6 bases and 2 bases, there was a span of 5 bases. The germline V gene encodes CDR1 SQVTM and CDR2 ANQGSEA.

The V gene is TRBV7-9, the J gene TRBJ2-2; possibly TRBD2 for D (5 bases). The length of the CDR3 is 14 residues. V shed 9 bases and J shed 0 bases, with 11 bases lying between them. The germline V gene has CDR1 SEHNR and CDR2 FQNEAQ (reference sequence). For the CDR3, the DNA is TGTGCCAGTATGGGAGCGGCGAACACCGGGGAGCTGTTTTTT. Translating it yields CASMGAANTGELFF.

The genes are TRBV7-2 and TRBJ1-1; TRBD1 is a possible D gene (5 bases). V was trimmed by 5 bases and J by 5 bases, leaving 12 bases between them. Germline lookup yields CDR1 SGHTA and CDR2 FQGNSA. The CDR3 spans 13 residues. CDR3 protein: CASSAQGWTEAFF. The CDR3 DNA reads TGTGCCAGCAGCGCCCAGGGTTGGACTGAAGCTTTCTTT.